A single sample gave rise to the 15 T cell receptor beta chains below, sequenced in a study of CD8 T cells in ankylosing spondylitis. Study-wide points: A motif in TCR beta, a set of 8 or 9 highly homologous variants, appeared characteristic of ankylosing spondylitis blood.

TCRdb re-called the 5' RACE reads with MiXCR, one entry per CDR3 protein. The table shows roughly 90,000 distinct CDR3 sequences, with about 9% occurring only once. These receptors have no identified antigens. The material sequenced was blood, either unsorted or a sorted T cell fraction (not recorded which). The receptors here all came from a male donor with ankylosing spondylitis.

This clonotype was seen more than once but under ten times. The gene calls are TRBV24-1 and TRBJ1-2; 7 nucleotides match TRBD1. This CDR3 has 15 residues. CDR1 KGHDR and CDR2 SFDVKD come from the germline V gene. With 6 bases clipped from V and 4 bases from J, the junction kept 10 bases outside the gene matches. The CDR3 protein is CATSYGSGGTYGYTF. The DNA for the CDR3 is TGTGCCACCAGTTACGGATCAGGGGGAACCTATGGCTACACCTTC.

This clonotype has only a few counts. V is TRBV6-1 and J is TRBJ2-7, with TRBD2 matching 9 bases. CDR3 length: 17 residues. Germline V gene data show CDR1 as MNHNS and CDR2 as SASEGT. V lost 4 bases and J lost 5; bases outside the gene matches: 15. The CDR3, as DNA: TGTGCCAGCAGTGTAGCGGGAGCGCCTTTGTTTACCCACGAGCAGTACTTC. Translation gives CASSVAGAPLFTHEQYF.

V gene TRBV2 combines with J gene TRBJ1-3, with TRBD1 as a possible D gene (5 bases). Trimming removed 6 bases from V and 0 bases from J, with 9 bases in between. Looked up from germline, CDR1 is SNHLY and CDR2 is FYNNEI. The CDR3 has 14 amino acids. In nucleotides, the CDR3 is TGTGCCAGCAGCCCGGGACTCTCTGGAAACACCATATATTTT. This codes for CASSPGLSGNTIYF.

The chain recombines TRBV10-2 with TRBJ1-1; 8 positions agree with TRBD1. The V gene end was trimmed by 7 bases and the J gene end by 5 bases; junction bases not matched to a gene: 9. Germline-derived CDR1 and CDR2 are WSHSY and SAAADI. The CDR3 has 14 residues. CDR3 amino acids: CASMEEQGVTEAFF. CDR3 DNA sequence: TGCGCCAGCATGGAGGAACAGGGGGTAACTGAAGCTTTCTTT.

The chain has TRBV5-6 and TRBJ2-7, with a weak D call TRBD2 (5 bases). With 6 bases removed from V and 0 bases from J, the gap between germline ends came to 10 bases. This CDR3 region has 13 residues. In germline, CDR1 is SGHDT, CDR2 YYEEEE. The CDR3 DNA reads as TGTGCCAGCAACTACGGGGTCTCCTACGAGCAGTACTTC. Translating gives CASNYGVSYEQYF.

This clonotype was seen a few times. CDR3 in DNA: TGTGCCACCAGCAGAGTGGAGAGGACAGATACGCAGTATTTT. Translated, it gives CATSRVERTDTQYF. The genes are TRBV15 and TRBJ2-3; D is undetermined. CDR1 and CDR2 from the germline V gene are LNHNV and YYDKDF (reference sequence). The CDR3 loop spans 14 amino acids. Trimming shortened V by 1 base and J by 3 bases, and 8 bases separated the two germline ends. The whole variable domain, filled in from reference TRBV15 and TRBJ2-3, reads DAMVIQNPRYQVTQFGKPVTLSCSQTLNHNVMYWYQQKSSQAPKLLFHYYDKDFNNEADTPDNFQSRRPNTSFCFLDIRSPGLGDTAMYLCATSRVERTDTQYFGPGTRLTVL.

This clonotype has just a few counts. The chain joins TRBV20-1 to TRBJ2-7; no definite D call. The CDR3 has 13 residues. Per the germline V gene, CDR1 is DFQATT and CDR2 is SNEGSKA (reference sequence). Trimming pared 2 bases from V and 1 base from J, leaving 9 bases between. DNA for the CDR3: TGCAGTGCTAGACCCACAACGTCCTACGAGCAGTACTTC. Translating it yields CSARPTTSYEQYF.

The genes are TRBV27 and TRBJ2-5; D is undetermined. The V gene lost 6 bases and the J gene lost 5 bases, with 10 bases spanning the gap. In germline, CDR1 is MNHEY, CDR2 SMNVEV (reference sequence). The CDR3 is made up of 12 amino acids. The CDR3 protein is CASSLSWETQYF. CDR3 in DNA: TGTGCCAGCAGCTTGAGCTGGGAGACCCAGTACTTC.

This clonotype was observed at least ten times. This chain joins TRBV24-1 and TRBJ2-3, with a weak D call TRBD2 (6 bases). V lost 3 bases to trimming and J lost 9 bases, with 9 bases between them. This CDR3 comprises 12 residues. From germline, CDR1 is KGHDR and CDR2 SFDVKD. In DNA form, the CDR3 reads TGTGCCACCAGTGATATAGGAGGGACGCAGTATTTT. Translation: CATSDIGGTQYF.

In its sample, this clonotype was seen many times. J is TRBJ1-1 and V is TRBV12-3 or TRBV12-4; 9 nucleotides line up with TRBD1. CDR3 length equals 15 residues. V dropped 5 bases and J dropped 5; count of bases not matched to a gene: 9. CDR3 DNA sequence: TGTGCCAGCAGTGCAACACAGGGGGCATGGACTGAAGCTTTCTTT. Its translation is CASSATQGAWTEAFF.

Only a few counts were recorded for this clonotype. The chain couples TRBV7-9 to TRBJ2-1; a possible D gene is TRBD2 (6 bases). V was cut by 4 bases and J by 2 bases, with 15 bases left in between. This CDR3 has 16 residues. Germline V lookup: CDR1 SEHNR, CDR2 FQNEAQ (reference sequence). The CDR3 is CASSYLGRDPYNEQFF. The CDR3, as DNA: TGTGCCAGCAGCTATCTGGGGCGGGATCCCTACAATGAGCAGTTCTTC.

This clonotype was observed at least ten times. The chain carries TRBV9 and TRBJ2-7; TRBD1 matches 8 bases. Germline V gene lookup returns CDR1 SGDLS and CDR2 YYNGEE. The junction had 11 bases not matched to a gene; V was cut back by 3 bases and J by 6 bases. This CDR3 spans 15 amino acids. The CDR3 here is CASSATGTGGFEQYF. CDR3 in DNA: TGTGCCAGCAGCGCCACCGGGACAGGAGGGTTCGAGCAGTACTTC.

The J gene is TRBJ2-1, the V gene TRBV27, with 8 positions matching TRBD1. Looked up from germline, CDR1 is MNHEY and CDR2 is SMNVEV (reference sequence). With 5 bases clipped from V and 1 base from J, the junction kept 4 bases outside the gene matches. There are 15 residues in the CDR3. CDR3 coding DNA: TGTGCCAGCAGTCAAAGACAGGGGTCCTACAATGAGCAGTTCTTC. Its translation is CASSQRQGSYNEQFF.

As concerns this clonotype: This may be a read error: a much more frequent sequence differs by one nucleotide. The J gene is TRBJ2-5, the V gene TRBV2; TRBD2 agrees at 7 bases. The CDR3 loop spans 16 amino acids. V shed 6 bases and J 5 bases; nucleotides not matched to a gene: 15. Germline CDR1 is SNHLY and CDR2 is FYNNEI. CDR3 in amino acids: CASRREGRAGPETQYF. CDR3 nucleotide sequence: TGTGCCAGCAGAAGGGAGGGTCGGGCAGGGCCGGAGACCCAGTACTTC.

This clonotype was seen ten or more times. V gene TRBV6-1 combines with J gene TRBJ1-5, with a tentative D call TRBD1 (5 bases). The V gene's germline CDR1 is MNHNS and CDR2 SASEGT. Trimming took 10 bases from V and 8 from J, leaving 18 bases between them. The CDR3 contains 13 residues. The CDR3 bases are TGTGCCATATCCCGGGGGGAAATGGAGCCCCAGCATTTT. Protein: CAISRGEMEPQHF.